This TCR beta chain was documented in a study of shared clonotypes between healthy human individuals. The CDR3 loop spans 14 amino acids. Trimming cost V 5 bases and J 6 bases, with 14 bases left between them. Germline CDR1 MDHEN, CDR2 SYDVKM. Using immunoSEQ multiplex PCR, the repertoire was profiled, and TCRdb retains in-frame clones only, with some absent. The profile shows roughly 590,000 clones, nearly 97% of them singletons. Naive-designated CD8 cells lacked CD45RO, were positively enriched for CCR7, and omitted terminally differentiated effector memory CD45RA+ cells. The sequenced sample consisted of naive CD8+ T cells sorted from blood. This clonotype was obtained from a woman in her thirties in good health. The V and J genes are TRBV28 and TRBJ2-1, with D unclear. As DNA, the CDR3 is TGTGCCAGCAGTCCTCAATCCTTGATCAATGAGCAGTTCTTC. This sequence encodes CASSPQSLINEQFF.